Following are 8 T cell receptor beta chains from one sample sequenced in a study of tumor and adjacent non-tumor tissue in lung cancer. This sample's RNA came from whole unsorted tissue. Three rounds of nested PCR, following a modified ARM-PCR protocol, produced the TCRbeta library. TCRdb called the multiplex PCR reads again in MiXCR, with one record for every CDR3 protein. The repertoire holds approximately 65,000 distinct CDR3 sequences, with roughly three fifths as singletons. Specimen: lung tumor tissue. The receptors originated from a man in his fifties or sixties with non-small cell lung cancer.

As to this clonotype: Mismatch with germline at one junction end may stem from a read error. The chain links TRBV12-3 or TRBV12-4 to TRBJ2-1; the match to TRBD2 covers 8 bases. The CDR3 length is 14 residues. CDR3 sequence reads: CASNIGGGYNELLF. The DNA of the CDR3 is TGTGCCAGCAATATCGGGGGGGGGTACAATGAGCTGTTATTC.

A note on this clonotype: A much more abundant neighbour one base away suggests this may be a read error. The CDR3 is CASLNRGEGSYNEQFF. The CDR3 coding sequence is TGTGCCAGCCTCAACAGGGGCGAGGGCTCCTACAATGAGCAGTTCTTC. This chain uses TRBV7-8 with TRBJ2-1; 7 positions match TRBD1. With V trimmed by 8 bases and J by 0 bases, 10 bases remained unmatched. CDR1 and CDR2 from the germline V gene are SGHVS and FQNEAQ. The CDR3 totals 16 residues. Full variable domain (missing parts from reference TRBV7-8 and TRBJ2-1): GAGVSQSPRYKVAKRGQDVALRCDPISGHVSLFWYQQALGQGPEFLTYFQNEAQLDKSGLPSDRFFAERPEGSVSTLKIQRTQQEDSAVYLCASLNRGEGSYNEQFFGPGTRLTVL.

The chain joins TRBV20-1 to TRBJ2-5; 8 positions match TRBD1. The CDR3 contains 15 residues. The ends lost 7 bases at V and 3 bases at J; junction bases unmatched: 13. Germline V gene sequence: CDR1 DFQATT, CDR2 SNEGSKA (reference sequence). CDR3 sequence (DNA): TGCAGTGTTTCTGGAAGGACAGGGCTGGAAGAGACCCAGTACTTC. Amino acids: CSVSGRTGLEETQYF.

Comments on this clonotype: A much larger clone differs by one base, so this may be a read error. The CDR3 protein is CASSRLAGAPWEQFF. DNA of the CDR3: TGTGCCAGCAGCCGACTAGCGGGAGCCCCGTGGGAGCAGTTCTTC. The rearrangement uses TRBV11-2 and TRBJ2-1; TRBD2 matches 12 bases. The V segment lost 5 bases and the J segment 10 bases; nucleotides outside the gene matches: 9. The CDR3 is made up of 15 amino acids. CDR1 SGHAT and CDR2 FQNNGV come from the germline V gene.

The chain uses TRBV5-1 and TRBJ2-7; TRBD1 aligns across 8 bases. The CDR3 spans 16 residues. Germline CDR1 SGHRS, CDR2 YFSETQ. Losses at the gene ends were 7 bases for V and 4 bases for J; bases not matched to a gene: 16. As DNA, the CDR3 is TGCGCCAGCGTACTTATACCCGGGACAGGTTCTTACGAGCAGTACTTC. Translation gives CASVLIPGTGSYEQYF. Full variable domain (outside the CDR3, taken from reference TRBV5-1 and TRBJ2-7): KAGVTQTPRYLIKTRGQQVTLSCSPISGHRSVSWYQQTPGQGLQFLFEYFSETQRNKGNFPGRFSGRQFSNSRSEMNVSTLELGDSALYLCASVLIPGTGSYEQYFGPGTRLTVT.

Only a few counts were recorded for this clonotype. The junction does not match germline at one end; this may be a read error. V and J are TRBV11-2 and TRBJ2-5; tentatively, D is TRBD1 or TRBD2 (5 bases each). CDR1 and CDR2 from the germline V gene are SGHAT and FQNNGV. The CDR3 consists of 14 residues. CDR3 coding DNA: TGTGCCGGCAGCTTATCTGGGGGTTTGGAGACCCAGTACTTC. Its translation is CAGSLSGGLETQYF. The variable domain in full, with the rest retrieved from reference TRBV11-2 and TRBJ2-5, is EAGVAQSPRYKIIEKRQSVAFWCNPISGHATLYWYQQILGQGPKLLIQFQNNGVVDDSQLPKDRFSAERLKGVDSTLKIQPAKLEDSAVYLCAGSLSGGLETQYFGPGTRLLVL.

V usage is TRBV11-2 and J usage is TRBJ2-7, with a possible D match to TRBD2 (6 bases). Between the trimmed V and J ends, which lost 3 bases and 6 bases, there was a span of 9 bases. Per germline, CDR1 SGHAT and CDR2 FQNNGV. The CDR3 has 12 amino acids. In DNA, the CDR3 is TGTGCCAGCAGCTTGACAGCGGGCGAGCAGTACTTC. This codes for CASSLTAGEQYF.

This clonotype has a count of ten or more. The chain has TRBV2 and TRBJ2-7; 9 positions match TRBD1. Germline V gene lookup returns CDR1 SNHLY and CDR2 FYNNEI. The CDR3 contains 15 residues. J was trimmed by 7 bases and V by 6 bases; bases with no gene match: 13. CDR3 sequence: CASSETGTGPREQYF. The CDR3 region has the DNA TGTGCCAGCAGCGAGACCGGGACAGGGCCTAGGGAGCAGTACTTC.